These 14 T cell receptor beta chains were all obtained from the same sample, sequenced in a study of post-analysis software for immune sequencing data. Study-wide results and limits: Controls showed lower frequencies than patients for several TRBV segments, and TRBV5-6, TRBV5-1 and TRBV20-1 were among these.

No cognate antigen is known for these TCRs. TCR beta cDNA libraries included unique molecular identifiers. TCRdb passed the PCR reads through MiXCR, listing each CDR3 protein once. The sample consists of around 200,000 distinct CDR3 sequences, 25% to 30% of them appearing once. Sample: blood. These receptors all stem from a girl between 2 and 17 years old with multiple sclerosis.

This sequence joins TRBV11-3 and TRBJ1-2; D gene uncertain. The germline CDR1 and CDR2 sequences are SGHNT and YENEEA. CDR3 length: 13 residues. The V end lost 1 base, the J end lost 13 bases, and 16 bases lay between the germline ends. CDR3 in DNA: TGTGCCAGCAGCTTAGCCCCTGGAGTAGAACCCACCTTC. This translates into CASSLAPGVEPTF.

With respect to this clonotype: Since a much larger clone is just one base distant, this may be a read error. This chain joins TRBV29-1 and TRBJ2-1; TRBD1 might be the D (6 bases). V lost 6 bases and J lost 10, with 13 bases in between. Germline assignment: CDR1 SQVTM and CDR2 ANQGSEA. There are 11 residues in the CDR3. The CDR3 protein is CSVGTCWEQFF. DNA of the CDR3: TGCAGCGTGGGGACATGCTGGGAGCAGTTCTTC.

This CDR3 reads CASSSTQTVETQYF. The DNA of the CDR3 is TGTGCCAGCAGTTCCACACAGACAGTAGAGACCCAGTACTTC. The chain recombines TRBV12-3 or TRBV12-4 with TRBJ2-5, with D possibly matching TRBD1 (5 bases). The CDR3 extends over 14 amino acids. Trimming left V 4 bases short and J 4 bases short, with 13 bases between.

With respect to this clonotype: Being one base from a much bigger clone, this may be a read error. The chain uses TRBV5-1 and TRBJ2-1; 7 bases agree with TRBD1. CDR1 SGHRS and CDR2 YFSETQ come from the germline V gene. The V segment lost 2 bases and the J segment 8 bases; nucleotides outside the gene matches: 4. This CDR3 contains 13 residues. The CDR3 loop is CASSFDRAYEQFF. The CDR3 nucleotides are TGCGCCAGCAGCTTTGACAGGGCCTATGAGCAGTTCTTC.

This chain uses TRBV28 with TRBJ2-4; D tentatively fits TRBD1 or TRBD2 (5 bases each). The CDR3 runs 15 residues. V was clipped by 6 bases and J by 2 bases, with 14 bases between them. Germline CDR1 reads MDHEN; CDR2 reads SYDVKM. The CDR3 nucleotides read TGTGCCAGCAGCCCACGGTCGGGGCCCAAAAACATTCAGTACTTC. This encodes CASSPRSGPKNIQYF. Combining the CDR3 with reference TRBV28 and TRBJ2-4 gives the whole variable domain DVKVTQSSRYLVKRTGEKVFLECVQDMDHENMFWYRQDPGLGLRLIYFSYDVKMKEKGDIPEGYSVSREKKERFSLILESASTNQTSMYLCASSPRSGPKNIQYFGAGTRLSVL.

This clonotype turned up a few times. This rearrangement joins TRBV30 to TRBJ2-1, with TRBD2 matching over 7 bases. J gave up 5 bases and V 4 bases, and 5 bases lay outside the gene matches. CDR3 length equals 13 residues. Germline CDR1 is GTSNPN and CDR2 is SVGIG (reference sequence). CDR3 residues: CAWNLAEDNEQFF. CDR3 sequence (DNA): TGTGCCTGGAACCTAGCGGAGGACAATGAGCAGTTCTTC.

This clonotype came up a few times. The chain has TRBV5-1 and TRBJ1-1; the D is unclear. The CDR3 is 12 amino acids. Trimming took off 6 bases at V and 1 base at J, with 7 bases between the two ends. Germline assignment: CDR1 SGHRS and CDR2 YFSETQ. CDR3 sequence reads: CASKEGNTEAFF. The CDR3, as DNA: TGCGCCAGCAAGGAGGGGAACACTGAAGCTTTCTTT.

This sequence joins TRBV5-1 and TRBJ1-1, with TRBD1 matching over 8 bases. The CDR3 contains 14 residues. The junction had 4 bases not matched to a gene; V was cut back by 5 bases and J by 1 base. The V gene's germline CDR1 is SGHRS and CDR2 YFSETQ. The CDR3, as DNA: TGCGCCAGCAGACAGGGGGTTGGGAACACTGAAGCTTTCTTT. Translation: CASRQGVGNTEAFF.

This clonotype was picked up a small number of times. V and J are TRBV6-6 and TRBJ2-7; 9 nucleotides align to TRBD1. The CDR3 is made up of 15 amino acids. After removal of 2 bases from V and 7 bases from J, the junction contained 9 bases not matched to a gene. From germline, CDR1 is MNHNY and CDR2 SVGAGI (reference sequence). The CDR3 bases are TGTGCCAGCAGTTACCCCTTACAGGGGGCGCAGGAGCAGTACTTC. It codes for CASSYPLQGAQEQYF.

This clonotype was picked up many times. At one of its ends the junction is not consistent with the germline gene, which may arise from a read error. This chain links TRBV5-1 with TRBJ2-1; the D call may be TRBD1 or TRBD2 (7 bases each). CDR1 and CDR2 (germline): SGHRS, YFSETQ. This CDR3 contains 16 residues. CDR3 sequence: CASRPRGSGEYSEQFF. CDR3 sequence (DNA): TGCGCCAGCAGGCCCAGGGGGAGCGGGGAGTACAGTGAGCAGTTCTTC.

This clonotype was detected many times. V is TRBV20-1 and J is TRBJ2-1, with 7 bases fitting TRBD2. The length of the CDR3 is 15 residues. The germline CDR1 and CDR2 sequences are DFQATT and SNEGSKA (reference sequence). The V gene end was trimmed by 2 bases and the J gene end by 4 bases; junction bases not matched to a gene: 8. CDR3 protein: CSARSLLATYNEQFF. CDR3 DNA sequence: TGCAGTGCTAGATCCTTACTAGCGACATACAATGAGCAGTTCTTC.

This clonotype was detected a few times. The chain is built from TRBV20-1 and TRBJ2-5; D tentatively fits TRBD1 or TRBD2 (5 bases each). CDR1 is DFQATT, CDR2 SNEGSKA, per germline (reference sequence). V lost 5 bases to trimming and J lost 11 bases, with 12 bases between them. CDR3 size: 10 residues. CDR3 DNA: TGCAGTGCTGAGGGGTGGGAGCAGTACTTC. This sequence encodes CSAEGWEQYF.

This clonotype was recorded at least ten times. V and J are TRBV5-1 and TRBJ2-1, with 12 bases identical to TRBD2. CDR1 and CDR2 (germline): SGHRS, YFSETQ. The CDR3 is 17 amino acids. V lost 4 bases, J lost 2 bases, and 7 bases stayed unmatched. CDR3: CASSEPLAGGTYNEQFF. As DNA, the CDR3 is TGCGCCAGCAGCGAACCCCTAGCGGGAGGGACCTACAATGAGCAGTTCTTC. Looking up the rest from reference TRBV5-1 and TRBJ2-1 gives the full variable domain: KAGVTQTPRYLIKTRGQQVTLSCSPISGHRSVSWYQQTPGQGLQFLFEYFSETQRNKGNFPGRFSGRQFSNSRSEMNVSTLELGDSALYLCASSEPLAGGTYNEQFFGPGTRLTVL.

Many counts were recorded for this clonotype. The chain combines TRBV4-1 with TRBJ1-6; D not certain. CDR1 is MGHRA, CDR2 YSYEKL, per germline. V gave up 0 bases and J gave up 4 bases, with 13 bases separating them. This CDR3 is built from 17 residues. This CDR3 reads CASSQDVKTEYNSPLHF. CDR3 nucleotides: TGCGCCAGCAGCCAAGATGTGAAGACCGAGTATAATTCACCCCTCCACTTT.